Only a few counts were recorded for the clone carrying this TCR beta chain. What it binds is unknown. The data are from a study of PD-1 blockade in classical Hodgkin lymphoma. With no exception, relapse followed autologous stem cell transplantation in all patients, and brentuximab vedotin exposure varied. Sequencing was performed with immunoSEQ multiplex PCR; in TCRdb, only in-frame clones are kept and a portion is missing. The table includes fewer than 100,000 clones, about nine tenths detected once. CDR3 length: 14 residues. V gave up 6 bases and J gave up 5 bases; unmatched junction bases: 7. The V gene's germline CDR1 is MNHNS and CDR2 SASEGT. The study, taken as a whole, reports: Complete responders' baseline diversity resembled that of newly diagnosed patients. According to reports, newly diagnosed patients had lower baseline TCR diversity than healthy donors, and relapsed/refractory patients had lower baseline TCR diversity still. By C4D1 there was a significant rise in CD4+ TCR diversity but not in CD8+ TCR diversity.

V is TRBV6-1 and J is TRBJ1-1, with TRBD1 matching over 9 bases. This receptor was obtained from a human donor with classical Hodgkin lymphoma. The input for sequencing was peripheral blood mononuclear cells (PBMCs), taken at baseline. CDR3 DNA: TGTGCCAGCAGCCAGACAGGGGGGGAAACTGAAGCTTTCTTT. It is translated as CASSQTGGETEAFF.